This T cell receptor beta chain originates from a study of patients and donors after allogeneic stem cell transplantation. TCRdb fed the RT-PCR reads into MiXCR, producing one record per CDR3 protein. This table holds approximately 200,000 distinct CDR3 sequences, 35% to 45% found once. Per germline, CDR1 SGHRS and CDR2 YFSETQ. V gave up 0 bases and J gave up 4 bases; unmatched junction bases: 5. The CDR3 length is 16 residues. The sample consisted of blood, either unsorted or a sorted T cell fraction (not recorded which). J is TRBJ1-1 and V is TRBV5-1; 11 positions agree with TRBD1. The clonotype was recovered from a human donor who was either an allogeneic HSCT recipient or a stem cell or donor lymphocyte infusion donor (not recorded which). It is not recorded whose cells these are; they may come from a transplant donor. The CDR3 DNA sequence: TGCGCCAGCAGCTTGGCCCAAGGGACAGGGGGCACTGAAGCTTTCTTT. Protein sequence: CASSLAQGTGGTEAFF.